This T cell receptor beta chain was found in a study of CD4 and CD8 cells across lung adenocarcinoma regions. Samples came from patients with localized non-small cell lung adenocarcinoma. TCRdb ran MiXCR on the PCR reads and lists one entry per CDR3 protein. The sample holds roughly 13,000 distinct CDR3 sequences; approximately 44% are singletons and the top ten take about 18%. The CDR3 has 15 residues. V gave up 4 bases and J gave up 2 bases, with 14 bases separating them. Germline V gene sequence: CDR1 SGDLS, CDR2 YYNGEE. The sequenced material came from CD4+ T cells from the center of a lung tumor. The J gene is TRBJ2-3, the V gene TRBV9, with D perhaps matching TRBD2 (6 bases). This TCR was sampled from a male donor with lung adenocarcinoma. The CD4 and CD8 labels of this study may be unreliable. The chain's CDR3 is CASSHLGEATDTQYF. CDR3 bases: TGTGCCAGCAGCCATCTGGGGGAGGCCACAGATACGCAGTATTTT. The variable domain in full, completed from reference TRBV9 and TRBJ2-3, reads DSGVTQTPKHLITATGQRVTLRCSPRSGDLSVYWYQQSLDQGLQFLIQYYNGEERAKGNILERFSAQQFPDLHSELNLSSLELGDSALYFCASSHLGEATDTQYFGPGTRLTVL.